Ten or more counts support the clone carrying this T cell receptor (beta chain). What it binds is unknown. The entry originates in a study of T cells in Graves' hyperthyroidism and ophthalmopathy. General study findings and limits: Most expanded thyroid clonotypes above 0.001 recurred in blood.

Amplification of TCR beta CDR3 regions was performed using RNA transcripts as template. TCR CDR3 underwent first-round RT-PCR with the HTBI primer set. A single record per CDR3 protein comes from TCRdb applying MiXCR to the multiplex PCR reads. The sample lists some 320,000 distinct CDR3 sequences, about 13% occurring once. Germline V lookup: CDR1 SGHDN, CDR2 FVKESK. With 0 bases removed from V and 13 bases from J, the gap between germline ends came to 7 bases. There are 11 residues in the CDR3. Specimen: blood. This clonotype originated in a woman aged 40 to 50 with Graves' ophthalmopathy. The J gene is TRBJ2-1, the V gene TRBV14; no clear D gene. CDR3 in DNA: TGTGCCAGCAGCCAAGATTGGTTACAGTTCTTC. Its protein product is CASSQDWLQFF.